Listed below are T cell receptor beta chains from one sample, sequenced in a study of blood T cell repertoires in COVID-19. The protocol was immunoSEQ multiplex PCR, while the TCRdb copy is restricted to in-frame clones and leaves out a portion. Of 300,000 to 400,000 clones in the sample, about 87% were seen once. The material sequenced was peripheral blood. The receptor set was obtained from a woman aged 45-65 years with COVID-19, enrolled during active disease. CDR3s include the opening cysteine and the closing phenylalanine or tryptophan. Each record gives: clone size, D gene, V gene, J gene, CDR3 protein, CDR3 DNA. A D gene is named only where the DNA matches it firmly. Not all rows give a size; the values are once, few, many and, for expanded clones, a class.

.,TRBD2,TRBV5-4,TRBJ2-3,CASSEKAGSSTDTQYF,TGTGCCAGCAGCGAAAAAGCGGGGTCAAGCACAGATACGCAGTATTTT
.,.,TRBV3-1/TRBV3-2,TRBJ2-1,CASSQDARSYNEQFF,TGTGCCAGCAGCCAAGATGCGCGGAGCTACAATGAGCAGTTCTTC
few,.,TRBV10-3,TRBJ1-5,CAISESGEEGASFQPQHF,TGTGCCATCAGTGAGTCAGGGGAGGAAGGGGCTAGTTTCCAGCCCCAGCATTTT
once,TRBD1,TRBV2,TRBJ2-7,CASGDRGPLEQYF,TGTGCCAGCGGGGACAGGGGGCCTCTCGAGCAGTACTTC
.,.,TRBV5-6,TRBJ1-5,CASSFRGNQPQHF,TGTGCCAGCAGCTTCAGGGGTAATCAGCCCCAGCATTTT
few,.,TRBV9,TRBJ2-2,CASNPMGADTGELFF,TGTGCCAGCAACCCTATGGGGGCGGACACCGGGGAGCTGTTTTTT
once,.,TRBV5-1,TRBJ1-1,CASSLAGVRTEAFF,TGCGCCAGCAGCTTGGCGGGGGTTAGGACTGAAGCTTTCTTT
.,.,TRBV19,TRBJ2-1,CASSIRGYNEQFF,TGTGCCAGTAGTATACGCGGTTACAATGAGCAGTTCTTC
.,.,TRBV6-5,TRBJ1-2,CASSRGRGGNYGYTF,TGTGCCAGCAGTCGCGGGAGGGGTGGAAACTATGGCTACACCTTC
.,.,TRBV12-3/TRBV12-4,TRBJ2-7,CASTPDLSYEQYF,TGTGCCAGCACACCTGACTTATCCTACGAGCAGTACTTC
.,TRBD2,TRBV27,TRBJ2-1,CASSQGTSGSNEQFF,TGTGCCAGCAGTCAAGGGACTAGCGGGAGCAATGAGCAGTTCTTC
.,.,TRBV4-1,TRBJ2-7,CASSPGYEQYF,TGCGCCAGCAGCCCCGGTTACGAGCAGTACTTC
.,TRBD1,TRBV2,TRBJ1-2,CASSARWDSSYGYTF,TGTGCCAGCAGTGCACGGTGGGACAGTTCGTATGGCTACACCTTC
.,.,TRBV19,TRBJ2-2,CASSARGNTGELFF,TGTGCCAGTAGTGCTAGGGGGAACACCGGGGAGCTGTTTTTT
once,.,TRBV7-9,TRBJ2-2,CASSLAAGESTGELFF,TGTGCCAGCAGCTTGGCGGCAGGGGAGAGCACCGGGGAGCTGTTTTTT
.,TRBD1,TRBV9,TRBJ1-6,CASSAPTGRNSPLHF,TGTGCCAGCAGCGCCCCGACAGGGCGGAATTCACCCCTCCACTTT
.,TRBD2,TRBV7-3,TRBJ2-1,CASSLRVTSVLLSYNEQFF,TGTGCCAGCAGCTTAAGAGTGACTAGCGTACTCCTCTCCTACAATGAGCAGTTCTTC
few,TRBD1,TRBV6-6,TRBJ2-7,CASSYSLGTGGYEQYF,TGTGCCAGCAGTTACTCCCTCGGGACAGGGGGCTACGAGCAGTACTTC
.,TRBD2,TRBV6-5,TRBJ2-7,CASSQSSGRTYEQYF,TGTGCCAGCAGTCAATCTAGCGGGAGGACCTACGAGCAGTACTTC
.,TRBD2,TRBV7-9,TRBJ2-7,CASSPWGGRTYEQYF,TGTGCCAGCAGCCCCTGGGGCGGGAGAACCTACGAGCAGTACTTC
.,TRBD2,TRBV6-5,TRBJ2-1,CASSPSHSGANEQFF,TGTGCCAGCAGTCCTTCACATAGCGGGGCCAATGAGCAGTTCTTC
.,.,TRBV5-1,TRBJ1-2,CASSLAGPDGYTF,TGCGCCAGCAGCTTGGCAGGCCCCGATGGCTACACCTTC
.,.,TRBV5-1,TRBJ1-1,CASRPEHSGFVGTEAFF,TGCGCCAGCAGACCTGAACACTCAGGGTTTGTTGGTACTGAAGCTTTCTTT
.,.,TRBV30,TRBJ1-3,CAWSDEVLNTIYF,TGTGCCTGGAGCGATGAAGTACTAAACACCATATATTTT
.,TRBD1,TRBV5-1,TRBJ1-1,CASSPRGTGGRMNTEAFF,TGCGCCAGCAGCCCGAGAGGGACAGGGGGCCGAATGAACACTGAAGCTTTCTTT
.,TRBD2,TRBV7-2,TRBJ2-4,CASSKGLAGGPRNIQYF,TGTGCCAGCAGCAAGGGACTAGCGGGAGGGCCGCGGAACATTCAGTACTTC
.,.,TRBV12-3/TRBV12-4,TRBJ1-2,CASSFAGNYGYTF,TGTGCCAGCAGTTTCGCAGGGAACTATGGCTACACCTTC
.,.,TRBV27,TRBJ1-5,CASSFRQFSNQPQHF,TGTGCCAGCAGTTTCCGACAGTTTAGCAATCAGCCCCAGCATTTT
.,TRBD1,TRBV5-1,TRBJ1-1,CASSRDRGRTEAFF,TGCGCCAGCAGTCGGGACAGGGGGCGGACTGAAGCTTTCTTT
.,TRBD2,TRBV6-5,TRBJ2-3,CASSATSGLTDTQYF,TGTGCCAGCAGCGCGACTAGCGGTCTCACAGATACGCAGTATTTT
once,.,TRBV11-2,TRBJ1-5,CASSLGGVFPSNQPQHF,TGTGCCAGCAGCTTAGGGGGGGTGTTCCCTAGCAATCAGCCCCAGCATTTT
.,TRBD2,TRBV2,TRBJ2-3,CASRESGRATDTQYF,TGTGCCAGCAGAGAGAGCGGGAGGGCCACAGATACGCAGTATTTT
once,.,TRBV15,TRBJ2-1,CATSKPPGQNYNEQFF,TGTGCCACCAGCAAGCCCCCGGGACAAAATTACAATGAGCAGTTCTTC
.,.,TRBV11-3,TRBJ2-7,CASSLGFGGQTYEQYF,TGTGCCAGCAGCTTAGGTTTCGGGGGGCAAACCTACGAGCAGTACTTC
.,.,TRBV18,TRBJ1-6,CASSRNEGNSPLHF,TGTGCCAGCTCACGTAATGAGGGAAATTCACCCCTCCACTTT
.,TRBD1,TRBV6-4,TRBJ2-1,CASSPSRGTGVNNEQFF,TGTGCCAGCAGTCCCTCGAGGGGGACAGGGGTTAACAATGAGCAGTTCTTC
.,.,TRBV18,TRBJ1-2,CASSPPQGSSYGYTF,TGTGCCAGCTCACCACCGCAGGGATCTTCCTATGGCTACACCTTC
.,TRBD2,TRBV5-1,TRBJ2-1,CASRAGLAGGEQFF,TGCGCCAGCAGAGCAGGACTAGCGGGAGGTGAGCAGTTCTTC
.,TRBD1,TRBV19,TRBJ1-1,CASSSTREAFTGAANTEAFF,TGTGCCAGTAGCTCGACCCGAGAGGCCTTTACAGGGGCCGCGAACACTGAAGCTTTCTTT
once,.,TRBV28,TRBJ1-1,CASSLYRVNTEAFF,TGTGCCAGCAGTTTATACAGGGTCAACACTGAAGCTTTCTTT
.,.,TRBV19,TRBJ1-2,CASSPEGNYGYTF,TGTGCCAGTAGCCCCGAGGGCAACTATGGCTACACCTTC
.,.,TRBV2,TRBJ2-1,CASSNNEQFF,TGTGCCAGCAGCAACAATGAGCAGTTCTTC